This TCR beta chain was sequenced in a study of control samples from healthy donors and cancer patients. This CDR3 is 19 amino acids long. Between the trimmed V and J ends, which lost 2 bases and 0 bases, there was a span of 20 bases. Germline CDR1 MNHEY, CDR2 SVGEGT. Method: immunoSEQ multiplex PCR; TCRdb's copy keeps in-frame clones and lacks some. The table has 97,000 or so clones, roughly nine tenths seen once. The sample consisted of blood. The chain has TRBV6-2 or TRBV6-3 and TRBJ2-1; a possible D gene is TRBD2 (6 bases). This clonotype was sampled from a woman between 18 and 29 years old in good health. The CDR3 nucleotides read TGTGCCAGCAGTTACGGCGGTAGCGGCCATGAGAGCTCCTACAATGAGCAGTTCTTC. This codes for CASSYGGSGHESSYNEQFF.